The entry below describes one T cell receptor beta chain. The CDR3 loop spans 13 amino acids. The V and J ends lost 3 bases and 3 bases, in that order; junction bases with no gene match: 2. The germline gives CDR1 DFQATT, CDR2 SNEGSKA (reference sequence). This sample's TCRbeta library carried unique molecular identifier barcodes. From the PCR reads, TCRdb called clonotypes with MiXCR, one entry per CDR3 protein. The sample has 350,000 to 400,000 distinct CDR3 sequences; over 20% are singletons. The sample belongs to a study of T-cell reconstitution after alpha-beta-depleted transplantation in children.

The chain carries TRBV20-1 and TRBJ2-5; TRBD2 aligns across 9 bases. The sequencing used PBMCs from the stem cell graft donor, collected from the stem cell graft. This TCR derives from a human donor who donated a stem cell graft to a child with acute myeloid leukemia. The CDR3 nucleotides read TGCAGTGCTAGGACTAGCGGAAAAGAGACCCAGTACTTC. Translated: CSARTSGKETQYF.